Following are 17 T cell receptor beta chains from one sample sequenced in a study of blood T cells in healthy people across ages. Then a second PCR, running roughly 7 to 12 cycles, was carried out with a sample-barcoded 5' primer and a J-beta primer mix. TCRdb independently ran MiXCR on the 5' RACE reads; one entry per CDR3 protein. The sample shows about 970,000 distinct CDR3 sequences, just over 50% of them seen only once. Sequenced material: blood. Receptors originate from a woman aged 55-70 years in good health.

The chain recombines TRBV15 with TRBJ2-3; D gene unclear. Germline CDR1 is LNHNV and CDR2 is YYDKDF (reference sequence). This CDR3 has 15 residues. Trimming cost V 0 bases and J 0 bases, with 7 bases left between them. The CDR3 DNA sequence: TGTGCCACCAGCAGAGAGGCTGCGAGCACAGATACGCAGTATTTT. It specifies CATSREAASTDTQYF.

The count of this clonotype is one. The chain joins TRBV6-1 to TRBJ1-1; D gene unclear. The CDR3 loop spans 11 amino acids. Germline loops: CDR1 MNHNS, CDR2 SASEGT. Trimming took 8 bases from V and 5 from J, leaving 9 bases between them. CDR3 coding DNA: TGTGCCAGCGGAGACTGGACTGAAGCTTTCTTT. Translation gives CASGDWTEAFF.

V usage is TRBV29-1 and J usage is TRBJ2-7, with 12 bases fitting TRBD2. The CDR3 has 14 residues. Per the germline V gene, CDR1 is SQVTM and CDR2 is ANQGSEA. With 6 bases clipped from V and 5 bases from J, the junction kept 8 bases outside the gene matches. This CDR3 reads CSVATSGSFNEQYF. CDR3 DNA sequence: TGCAGCGTCGCGACTAGCGGGAGCTTCAACGAGCAGTACTTC.

The V and J genes are TRBV12-3 or TRBV12-4 and TRBJ2-7; D gene unclear. The CDR3 is 12 amino acids. The V end was cut by 6 bases, the J end by 7 bases, with 13 bases between. The CDR3 sequence: CASSLNLGEQYF. CDR3 DNA sequence: TGTGCCAGCAGCCTGAACCTTGGGGAGCAGTACTTC.

The V call is TRBV24-1, the J call TRBJ2-5, with 8 bases fitting TRBD2. This CDR3 has 16 amino acids. V lost 9 bases to trimming and J lost 4 bases; unmatched junction nucleotides: 15. Germline loops: CDR1 KGHDR, CDR2 SFDVKD. The DNA of the CDR3 is TGTGCCACCCAGGCGGGAGGCGGGAGTTTCGGAGAGACCCAGTACTTC. Translated: CATQAGGGSFGETQYF.

The genes are TRBV10-3 and TRBJ2-7; 9 bases match TRBD2. CDR3 length: 17 amino acids. From germline, CDR1 is ENHRY and CDR2 SYGVKD. V lost 0 bases and J lost 3; bases outside the gene matches: 9. CDR3 DNA sequence: TGTGCCATCAGTGAGTCGAACCGAGCGGGAGGCCGCTACGAGCAGTACTTC. Its protein is CAISESNRAGGRYEQYF.

This clonotype was counted a single time. The CDR3 region is CASSQGARGETQYF. CDR3 in DNA: TGTGCCAGCAGCCAGGGGGCCAGAGGAGAGACCCAGTACTTC. V usage is TRBV28 and J usage is TRBJ2-5; 8 bases are shared with TRBD1. Trimming removed 6 bases from V and 4 bases from J; junction bases left unmatched: 7. Germline V gives CDR1 MDHEN, CDR2 SYDVKM. The CDR3 spans 14 residues.

This chain uses TRBV6-2 or TRBV6-3 with TRBJ1-6, with D perhaps TRBD1 (5 bases). The CDR3 extends over 18 amino acids. Trimming stripped 2 bases from V and 7 bases from J, with 21 bases between. CDR1 and CDR2 from the germline V gene are MNHEY and SVGEGT. CDR3 sequence (DNA): TGTGCCAGCAGTTACGTAGTGGGATTTGGGACGACAAATTCACCCCTCCACTTT. Translation gives CASSYVVGFGTTNSPLHF.

The V gene is TRBV10-3, the J gene TRBJ1-2, with D uncertain. Germline values: CDR1 ENHRY, CDR2 SYGVKD. V was pared by 2 bases and J by 2 bases, with 9 bases between. CDR3 length equals 14 residues. The CDR3 DNA reads as TGTGCCATCAGTGAGGTTGACGGAAACTATGGCTACACCTTC. It specifies CAISEVDGNYGYTF.

The gene calls are TRBV12-3 or TRBV12-4 and TRBJ2-7; possible D gene TRBD2, 6 bases. Trimming stripped 4 bases from V and 2 bases from J, with 12 bases between. This CDR3 region has 14 residues. The CDR3 is CASSSLAPPYEQYF. Here the CDR3 DNA reads TGTGCCAGCAGTTCCCTAGCGCCCCCCTACGAGCAGTACTTC.

The V call is TRBV9, the J call TRBJ2-7; 8 bases agree with TRBD2. There are 14 residues in the CDR3. Unmatched junction bases numbered 9, after V lost 4 bases and J lost 6 bases. Germline assignment: CDR1 SGDLS and CDR2 YYNGEE. CDR3 coding DNA: TGTGCCAGCAGCCCCCCGGGACTAGAAGGCGAGCAGTACTTC. Translating gives CASSPPGLEGEQYF.

V is TRBV7-9 and J is TRBJ1-1, with no clear D. The V end lost 7 bases, the J end lost 8 bases, and 23 bases lay between the germline ends. CDR1 is SEHNR, CDR2 FQNEAQ, per germline (reference sequence). This CDR3 spans 15 amino acids. The CDR3 DNA sequence: TGTGCCAGCAATACGGTGGAATCGGGGAGTTTCGAAGCTTTCTTT. Protein: CASNTVESGSFEAFF.

This clonotype was found many times. The V and J genes are TRBV27 and TRBJ2-1; possible D gene TRBD2, 8 bases. The CDR3 covers 17 residues. V shed 6 bases and J shed 8 bases, with 26 bases lying between them. The germline V gene has CDR1 MNHEY and CDR2 SMNVEV (reference sequence). In DNA, the CDR3 is TGTGCCAGCAGGCCGGGACAGACCTTTAGCGGGATCTATGAGCAGTTCTTC. It encodes CASRPGQTFSGIYEQFF.

The chain couples TRBV12-3 or TRBV12-4 to TRBJ2-1; weak D call: TRBD2 (6 bases). The CDR3 loop spans 15 amino acids. Trimming cost V 0 bases and J 6 bases, with 12 bases left between them. Here the CDR3 reads CASSLANLAVNEQFF. As DNA, the CDR3 is TGTGCCAGCAGTTTAGCCAACTTAGCGGTCAATGAGCAGTTCTTC.

The V gene is TRBV29-1, the J gene TRBJ2-5; D may be TRBD2 (5 bases). The V end was cut by 5 bases, the J end by 11 bases, with 24 bases between. Looked up from germline, CDR1 is SQVTM and CDR2 is ANQGSEA. The CDR3 is 14 amino acids. DNA of the CDR3: TGCAGCGTTAACGTCCGGCGTCCCGGGAATGAGCAGTACTTC. It codes for CSVNVRRPGNEQYF.

V and J are TRBV7-2 and TRBJ2-5; no definite D call. The CDR3 length is 14 residues. CDR1 and CDR2 (germline): SGHTA, FQGNSA. Trimming cost V 5 bases and J 7 bases, with 17 bases left between them. The CDR3 is CASSPRSALGTQYF. Here the CDR3 DNA reads TGTGCCAGCAGCCCCCGTTCCGCCCTTGGGACCCAGTACTTC.

This chain links TRBV12-3 or TRBV12-4 with TRBJ1-1; D unresolved. This CDR3 contains 14 residues. V was trimmed by 3 bases and J by 1 base, leaving 9 bases between them. Here the CDR3 DNA reads TGTGCCAGCAGTTTCGAAGGAAGGAACACTGAAGCTTTCTTT. Translating gives CASSFEGRNTEAFF.